The sample holds a few counts of the clone carrying this TCR beta chain. This CDR3 has 19 amino acids. After removal of 5 bases from V and 2 bases from J, the junction contained 18 bases not matched to a gene. Germline assignment: CDR1 SEHNR and CDR2 FQNEAQ (reference sequence). The data originate from a study of T-cell memory formation after mild COVID-19. TCRdb called the 5' RACE reads again in MiXCR, with one record for every CDR3 protein. The sample includes fewer than 600,000 distinct CDR3 sequences, about a fifth seen only once; the top ten take 8.4%. This clonotype was sampled from an adult woman who had mild COVID-19 (a few samples of this study predate the infection). Cell type and time point are not known. V and J are TRBV7-9 and TRBJ2-3; 8 positions match TRBD2. The sequencing sample was made of PBMCs or a T cell subset sorted from them (not recorded which). CDR3 region: CASSPRGPGREEDTDTQYF. CDR3 coding DNA: TGTGCCAGCAGCCCACGAGGGCCAGGGCGGGAGGAGGACACAGATACGCAGTATTTT.